This TCR beta chain is from a study of OX40 agonist ivuxolimab in advanced cancers. Study-wide results and limits: In the expanded peripheral T cells, antigen specificity was never determined. Patients with a partial response at 0.1-3.0 mg/kg had among the lowest clonal expansion. Some patients who did not respond also had low normalized T-cell clonal expansion.

Trimming took 3 bases from V and 5 from J; bases not matched to a gene: 3. The CDR3 totals 13 residues. Germline V gene sequence: CDR1 SGHVS, CDR2 FQNEAQ. Concerning this clone: Its matching antigen is unknown.

The table came from immunoSEQ multiplex PCR; TCRdb's copy has only in-frame clones and leaves some out. Found here are 77,000 or so clones, 92% of them singletons; the top ten hold 0.5% to 0.6%. This rearrangement joins TRBV7-8 to TRBJ2-5, with TRBD2 identical over 7 bases. The clonotype originates from an adult with an advanced solid tumor such as melanoma, head and neck, liver or kidney cancer. The material sequenced was CD4+ or CD8+ T cells sorted from blood, taken in a trial of the OX40 agonist ivuxolimab. The CDR3 protein is CASSLGGMETQYF. Written as DNA, the CDR3 is TGTGCCAGCAGCTTGGGGGGGATGGAGACCCAGTACTTC.